This is a list of T cell receptor beta chains from one sample in a study of blood T cell repertoires in COVID-19. Profiling relied on immunoSEQ multiplex PCR, and the TCRdb table lists in-frame clones only, not all of them. This table holds 250,000 or so clones, approximately 91% found once. Sequencing was carried out using peripheral blood. Every receptor here comes from an older woman with acute or convalescent COVID-19. The CDR3 runs from the conserved cysteine through the conserved F or W. Fields, in order: V gene, D gene, clone size, J gene, CDR3 DNA, CDR3 protein. D genes are given only for firm matches. Expanded clones are given a class, and other clones once, few, many or no size at all.

>TRBV6-5|TRBD1|NA|TRBJ1-2
TGTGCCAGCACTTGGGACAGGGGCCCCCAGGGCTTC
CASTWDRGPQGF
>TRBV20-1|NA|once|TRBJ2-7
TGCAGTGCTAGTCGGTTGTTAGCCTACGAGCAGTACTTC
CSASRLLAYEQYF
>TRBV19|TRBD1|NA|TRBJ1-2
TGTGCCAGTAGTATATTCAGGGGGCGCGATGGCTACACCTTC
CASSIFRGRDGYTF
>TRBV6-5|NA|NA|TRBJ1-5
TGTGCCAGCAGGAGACTCGAGACGGCGCCCCAGCATTTT
CASRRLETAPQHF
>TRBV6-5|NA|NA|TRBJ2-4
TGTGCCAGCGGGGGGAGATCCAAAAACATTCAGTACTTC
CASGGRSKNIQYF
>TRBV11-2|NA|NA|TRBJ1-2
TGTGCCAGCAGCATCGGTCTGAATAACTATGGCTACACCTTC
CASSIGLNNYGYTF
>TRBV28|NA|NA|TRBJ2-7
TGTGCCAGCAGTTTACCAGGGGTCTACGAGCAGTACTTC
CASSLPGVYEQYF
>TRBV7-3|NA|NA|TRBJ1-1
TGTGCCAGCAGCTCACAAAGGGGAACTGAAGCTTTCTTT
CASSSQRGTEAFF
>TRBV5-1|NA|few|TRBJ2-3
TGCGCCAGCAGCCCTAGGGGAGGCCAAACAGATACGCAGTATTTT
CASSPRGGQTDTQYF
>TRBV6-5|NA|once|TRBJ1-4
TGTGCCAGCAGTTACTCGCCAGGTGAAAAACTGTTTTTT
CASSYSPGEKLFF
>TRBV14|TRBD1|few|TRBJ1-4
TGTGCCAGCAGCCAGTCGGACAGGTGGGATGAAAAACTGTTTTTT
CASSQSDRWDEKLFF
>TRBV7-2|NA|NA|TRBJ1-2
TGTGCCAGCAGCTCTTCGGTGGACAGCATCTATGGCTACACCTTC
CASSSSVDSIYGYTF
>TRBV7-8|TRBD1|NA|TRBJ1-1
TGTGCCAGCAGCTTAGAAAGGGGGCGTGAAGCTTTCTTT
CASSLERGREAFF
>TRBV30|TRBD1|NA|TRBJ2-3
TGTGCCTGGAGTGTACTCGACAGGGTCACAGATACGCAGTATTTT
CAWSVLDRVTDTQYF
>TRBV2|NA|NA|TRBJ2-6
TGTGCCAGCAGTCACAGACAGGCTGGGGCCAACGTCCTGACTTTC
CASSHRQAGANVLTF
>TRBV6-2/TRBV6-3|NA|NA|TRBJ2-3
TGTGCCAGCAGCCCTCCAGGCCCGGGAGATTTCACAGATACGCAGTATTTT
CASSPPGPGDFTDTQYF
>TRBV6-2/TRBV6-3|NA|NA|TRBJ1-6
TGTGCCAGCAGTTACGAAGGGGCTGTGCGGAATTCACCCCTCCACTTT
CASSYEGAVRNSPLHF
>TRBV7-2|TRBD1|NA|TRBJ2-3
TGTGCCAGCAGCCAGGACAGGGCTCACGCAGATACGCAGTATTTT
CASSQDRAHADTQYF
>TRBV7-2|TRBD2|NA|TRBJ2-1
TGTGCCAGCAGCCCGCAGGCAAACGGACTAGCGGGCGAGCAGTTCTTC
CASSPQANGLAGEQFF
>TRBV2|TRBD1|NA|TRBJ1-2
TGTGCCAGCAGTGAAGGAGGGGGCTGGAGCTATGGCTACACCTTC
CASSEGGGWSYGYTF
>TRBV7-8|TRBD1|NA|TRBJ2-1
TGTGCCAGCAGCTTAGGGCTGGGAAGGGGGACAGGGGGTTATGAGCAGTTCTTC
CASSLGLGRGTGGYEQFF
>TRBV19|TRBD1|NA|TRBJ1-5
TGTGCCAGTAGTCCATGGGACAGGGCGGTTAAGCCCCAGCATTTT
CASSPWDRAVKPQHF
>TRBV7-2|TRBD1|NA|TRBJ1-5
TGTGCCAGCAGCTCCAAGCCCGGGACAGTCAATAGCAATCAGCCCCAGCATTTT
CASSSKPGTVNSNQPQHF
>TRBV7-2|NA|NA|TRBJ2-1
TGTGCCAGCAGTTTCGGGAGTTGGTCCTACAATGAGCAGTTCTTC
CASSFGSWSYNEQFF
>TRBV7-9|TRBD1|NA|TRBJ1-1
TGTGCCAGCAACCGACAGGGCTTTAACACTGAAGCTTTCTTT
CASNRQGFNTEAFF
>TRBV19|TRBD1|NA|TRBJ1-1
TGTGCCAGTAGTACCTGGACAGGGGGCCTTGGAGCTTTCTTT
CASSTWTGGLGAFF
>TRBV10-1|TRBD2|NA|TRBJ2-3
TGCGCCAGCGCCTCGACTAGCGGAGTCACAGATACGCAGTATTTT
CASASTSGVTDTQYF
>TRBV5-5|NA|NA|TRBJ1-1
TGTGCCAGCAGCTTGGGAGGCGGCAACACTGAAGCTTTCTTT
CASSLGGGNTEAFF
>TRBV2|TRBD2|NA|TRBJ2-5
TGTGCCAGCACCCCCGGGACTAGCGGGAGCGAGGGAGAGACCCAGTACTTC
CASTPGTSGSEGETQYF
>TRBV28|NA|NA|TRBJ1-1
TGTGCCAGCAGTTTCTGGGGGCGGCCTGAAGCTTTCTTT
CASSFWGRPEAFF
>TRBV5-1|TRBD1|NA|TRBJ1-1
TGCGCCAGCAGGATTACAGGGGTTGCGGCGAACACTGAAGCTTTCTTT
CASRITGVAANTEAFF
>TRBV20-1|TRBD2|NA|TRBJ2-1
TGCAGTGCTAGTTGGCTAGCGGGAGGCCTCGCCTACAATGAGCAGTTCTTC
CSASWLAGGLAYNEQFF
>TRBV7-6|NA|NA|TRBJ1-4
TGTGCCAGCAGCTTAGGAATAACAAAACCGGGTGAAAAACTGTTTTTT
CASSLGITKPGEKLFF
>TRBV28|NA|NA|TRBJ1-2
TGTGCCAGCAGTTTGGGCTTCAACTATGGCTACACCTTC
CASSLGFNYGYTF
>TRBV11-2|NA|NA|TRBJ1-2
TGTGCCAGCAGCTTATGGGGGGGCGATGGCTACACCTTC
CASSLWGGDGYTF
>TRBV6-5|NA|NA|TRBJ2-3
TGTGCCAGCAGCCCCAGGGATGCGCAGTATTTT
CASSPRDAQYF
>TRBV7-9|TRBD2|NA|TRBJ2-3
TGTGCCAGCAGCTTGCGGAGCGGGAGGGGCACAGATACGCAGTATTTT
CASSLRSGRGTDTQYF
>TRBV24-1|TRBD2|once|TRBJ2-1
TGTGCCACCAGTGATTTTGGACCTAGCGGCTCCTACAATGAGCAGTTCTTC
CATSDFGPSGSYNEQFF
>TRBV7-3|TRBD2|NA|TRBJ2-1
TGTGCCAGCAGCTCGGATTGGGTAGCGGGGGGCCGACGGCAGTTCTTC
CASSSDWVAGGRRQFF
>TRBV7-9|NA|NA|TRBJ2-7
TGTGCCAGCAGCCCGTGGACAGATATCTACGAGCAGTACTTC
CASSPWTDIYEQYF